The clone carrying this T cell receptor beta chain was observed at least ten times. These data originate in a study of T cells in Graves' hyperthyroidism and ophthalmopathy. There were TCR beta CDR3 regions amplified from RNA transcripts. Initially, a first-round RT-PCR of the TCR CDR3 employed the HTBI primer set. MiXCR, run by TCRdb on the multiplex PCR reads, gives a single entry per CDR3 protein. Of around 520,000 distinct CDR3 sequences listed, around a quarter are singletons. For the diagnoses, clinical symptoms, serum thyroxine and TRAb, thyroid ultrasound and orbital computed tomography were used. The germline V gene encodes CDR1 WSHSY and CDR2 SAAADI. Deletions cut 0 bases from V and 8 bases from J, with 11 bases between. The CDR3 has 14 residues.

This TCR derives from a woman in her twenties or thirties with Graves' ophthalmopathy. The sequencing input was blood. This chain connects TRBV10-2 to TRBJ1-5; D is undetermined. CDR3 sequence (DNA): TGCGCCAGCAGTGAGTCGACCGGGGTTGAGCCCCAGCATTTT. It specifies CASSESTGVEPQHF.